The next 18 T cell receptor beta chains were all read from a single sample in a study of CD8 T cells in ankylosing spondylitis (TCRdb year 2017). Receptor libraries were prepared by 5' RACE. The instrument was an Illumina HiSeq 2500. The public reads were run again by TCRdb, first through fastp at Q25 and then through MiXCR, and only productive beta chains were kept. Rows with one shared CDR3 protein collapse into an entry with the most common genes and DNA. The sample yields under 250,000 distinct CDR3 sequences; under 30% were counted once. 6.6% of the sample lies in the top ten. The sample taken for sequencing was blood, either unsorted or a sorted T cell fraction (not recorded which). The receptors derive from a male donor with ankylosing spondylitis or in good health (not recorded which).

In its sample, this clonotype was seen many times. The gene calls are TRBV3-1 and TRBJ2-1, with D unclear. The germline V gene encodes CDR1 LGHDT and CDR2 YNNKEL (reference sequence). This CDR3 contains 13 residues. Between the trimmed V and J ends, which lost 1 base and 6 bases, there was a span of 7 bases. CDR3 amino acids: CASSQAGSNEQFF. For the CDR3, the DNA is TGTGCCAGCAGCCAAGCCGGGTCCAATGAGCAGTTCTTC.

The J gene is TRBJ2-2, the V gene TRBV7-2, with TRBD2 identical over 8 bases. This CDR3 has 17 residues. Trimming removed 2 bases from V and 7 bases from J; junction bases left unmatched: 12. CDR1 is SGHTA and CDR2 is FQGNSA in the germline V gene. Here the CDR3 DNA reads TGTGCCAGCAGCTTACTTTCACCCGCGGGAGGAGGCGGGGAGCTGTTTTTT. Protein product: CASSLLSPAGGGGELFF. Using reference TRBV7-2 and TRBJ2-2 for the parts outside the CDR3, the full variable domain is GAGVSQSPSNKVTEKGKDVELRCDPISGHTALYWYRQSLGQGLEFLIYFQGNSAPDKSGLPSDRFSAERTGGSVSTLTIQRTQQEDSAVYLCASSLLSPAGGGGELFFGEGSRLTVL.

The V gene is TRBV20-1, the J gene TRBJ1-5; no reliable D call. Germline values: CDR1 DFQATT, CDR2 SNEGSKA (reference sequence). Trimming cost V 0 bases and J 0 bases, with 9 bases left between them. The CDR3 totals 15 residues. The CDR3 region has the DNA TGCAGTGCTAGAGATGTACAGCCTAGCAATCAGCCCCAGCATTTT. Protein product: CSARDVQPSNQPQHF.

This clonotype was recorded at least ten times. Mismatch with germline at one junction end may stem from a read error. The chain joins TRBV6-5 to TRBJ2-7; TRBD2 is a possible D gene (6 bases). CDR3 size: 16 residues. The germline V gene encodes CDR1 MNHEY and CDR2 SVGAGI. CDR3 nucleotide sequence: TGTGCCAGCAGTTACTCGATGGGGGGTGCCCTCAGCGAGAAGTACTTC. Amino acid sequence: CASSYSMGGALSEKYF.

This clonotype showed up many times. The CDR3 DNA is TGCAGTGCTGGAGGGGGGCGGCAGTCGAATCAGCCCCAGCATTTT. This sequence encodes CSAGGGRQSNQPQHF. This chain uses TRBV20-1 with TRBJ1-5; TRBD1 might be the D (6 bases). The length of the CDR3 is 15 residues. Germline CDR1 reads DFQATT; CDR2 reads SNEGSKA (reference sequence). V was clipped by 5 bases and J by 4 bases, with 18 bases between them.

The genes are TRBV7-3 and TRBJ2-5; tentatively, D is TRBD1 or TRBD2 (7 bases each). Germline loops: CDR1 SGHTA, CDR2 FQGTGA. Trimming stripped 1 base from V and 4 bases from J, with 16 bases between. CDR3 length equals 16 residues. The CDR3 DNA is TGTGCCAGCAGCTTAATACCCGACAGGGAGGGAGAGACCCAGTACTTC. It specifies CASSLIPDREGETQYF.

The table lists this clonotype with many counts. The chain joins TRBV6-5 to TRBJ2-3, with D unresolved. The V end lost 0 bases, the J end lost 6 bases, and 22 bases lay between the germline ends. The CDR3 is 18 residues long. From germline, CDR1 is MNHEY and CDR2 SVGAGI. The CDR3 nucleotides are TGTGCCAGCAGTTACTCGACCCCGGTCAACCCGCCCTGGGATACGCAGTATTTT. Translating it yields CASSYSTPVNPPWDTQYF.

The V and J genes are TRBV20-1 and TRBJ2-3, with 11 bases lining up with TRBD2. Germline assignment: CDR1 DFQATT and CDR2 SNEGSKA (reference sequence). This CDR3 has 13 residues. J was trimmed by 4 bases and V by 5 bases; bases with no gene match: 2. The chain's CDR3 is CSAASGRPDTQYF. CDR3 DNA: TGCAGTGCTGCTAGCGGGAGGCCAGATACGCAGTATTTT.

This clonotype came up a few times. This sequence joins TRBV29-1 and TRBJ2-1; D might be TRBD1 (6 bases). This CDR3 is built from 15 residues. Trimming took 0 bases from V and 7 from J, leaving 16 bases between them. Germline CDR1 is SQVTM and CDR2 is ANQGSEA. The CDR3 coding sequence is TGCAGCGTTGAAGAGCGGACCGGGACACCGAATGAGCAGTTCTTC. The encoded protein is CSVEERTGTPNEQFF.

This clonotype was seen at least ten times. The rearrangement uses TRBV5-6 and TRBJ1-1; D possibly corresponds to TRBD1 (5 bases). V was pared by 4 bases and J by 4 bases, with 11 bases between. CDR1 is SGHDT, CDR2 YYEEEE, per germline. The CDR3 covers 13 residues. The DNA of the CDR3 is TGTGCCAGCAGCAGACTTGGGGGCACTGAAGCTTTCTTT. Translation gives CASSRLGGTEAFF.

This clonotype was seen ten or more times. This chain links TRBV10-3 with TRBJ2-7, with D possibly TRBD2 on 6 matching bases. Germline CDR1 is ENHRY and CDR2 is SYGVKD. The CDR3 is 13 amino acids. V was pared by 8 bases and J by 2 bases, with 13 bases between. The CDR3 loop is CAIRGDSPYEQYF. CDR3 sequence (DNA): TGTGCCATCCGAGGGGACTCCCCCTACGAGCAGTACTTC.

The V call is TRBV29-1, the J call TRBJ2-3, with D possibly being TRBD1 (6 bases). With 8 bases removed from V and 1 base from J, the gap between germline ends came to 10 bases. The CDR3 is 12 amino acids. CDR1 is SQVTM and CDR2 is ANQGSEA in the germline V gene. The CDR3, as DNA: TGCAGCATACAGGGAGGCACAGATACGCAGTATTTT. Its translation: CSIQGGTDTQYF.

The table lists this clonotype with a few counts. The chain uses TRBV20-1 and TRBJ2-1, with TRBD2 matching over 16 bases. Trimming at V came to 6 bases and at J to 8 bases, leaving 13 bases not matched to a gene. The CDR3 runs to 17 residues. Per germline, CDR1 DFQATT and CDR2 SNEGSKA (reference sequence). The CDR3 is CSACGTSGRAGGDEQFF. Written as DNA, the CDR3 is TGCAGTGCCTGTGGGACTAGCGGGAGGGCCGGGGGCGATGAGCAGTTCTTC.

This clonotype has only a few counts. The junction differs from germline at one of its ends, possibly a read error. The rearrangement links TRBV3-1 to TRBJ2-6; weak D call: TRBD1 (5 bases). The CDR3 is made up of 15 amino acids. The germline gives CDR1 LGHDT, CDR2 YNNKEL (reference sequence). The CDR3 DNA sequence: TGTGCCTGCAGCCAAGGTCAGGGTGCGGCCAACGTCCTGACTTTC. Amino acid sequence: CACSQGQGAANVLTF.

This chain uses TRBV5-1 with TRBJ2-5; 10 nucleotides line up with TRBD2. This CDR3 spans 17 amino acids. The trim removed 1 base at V and 5 bases at J, leaving 11 bases unmatched. CDR1 and CDR2 (germline): SGHRS, YFSETQ. The CDR3 sequence is CASSLLIGTSVRETQYF. CDR3 nucleotides: TGCGCCAGCAGCTTGTTAATTGGGACTAGCGTGAGGGAGACCCAGTACTTC.

This clonotype was counted only a few times. The J gene is TRBJ1-1, the V gene TRBV20-1; D gene ambiguous. Looked up from germline, CDR1 is DFQATT and CDR2 is SNEGSKA (reference sequence). The CDR3 covers 14 residues. Trimming left V 3 bases short and J 6 bases short, with 17 bases between. The chain's CDR3 is CSASGGRPIAEAFF. DNA of the CDR3: TGCAGTGCTAGTGGTGGGCGCCCTATCGCTGAAGCTTTCTTT.

This clonotype was seen ten or more times. J is TRBJ2-7 and V is TRBV28; 10 positions agree with TRBD2. In germline, CDR1 is MDHEN, CDR2 SYDVKM. There are 16 residues in the CDR3. Trimming removed 8 bases from V and 6 bases from J; junction bases left unmatched: 16. Here the CDR3 DNA reads TGTGCCAGCTGCCCTAGCGGGAGACTCACCTCTATCGAGCAGTACTTC. Its translation: CASCPSGRLTSIEQYF.

This chain links TRBV10-3 with TRBJ2-7; 8 bases map to TRBD1. The germline CDR1 and CDR2 sequences are ENHRY and SYGVKD. This CDR3 comprises 14 residues. Trimming took 3 bases from V and 3 from J; bases not matched to a gene: 4. CDR3 amino acids: CAISDGQGGYEQYF. In nucleotides, the CDR3 is TGTGCCATCAGTGATGGACAGGGTGGCTACGAGCAGTACTTC.